This TCR beta chain was recovered during a study of T cell responses to AZD1222 COVID-19 vaccine. The CDR3 is 12 residues long. Germline CDR1 is MNHEY and CDR2 is SVGAGI. V was cut by 3 bases and J by 5 bases, with 7 bases left in between. Sequencing was performed with immunoSEQ multiplex PCR; in TCRdb, only in-frame clones are kept and a portion is missing. The profile covers 150,000 to 160,000 clones, with approximately 90% appearing a single time and less than 2% taken by the ten largest. Material: peripheral blood, obtained on day 0 of AZD1222 vaccination. This sequence was found in an adult in good health. The J gene is TRBJ1-1, the V gene TRBV6-5; D call uncertain. CDR3 residues: CASSYYGTEAFF. The DNA of the CDR3 is TGTGCCAGCAGTTATTATGGGACTGAAGCTTTCTTT.